This record looks at one TCR beta chain sequence and its context. The data were obtained in a study of CD8 T cells in Susac syndrome. A quantity of 0.5 to 1 ug RNA underwent reverse transcription using random hexamers. TCRdb processed the immunoSEQ multiplex PCR reads anew with MiXCR; each CDR3 protein has one entry. This table has fewer than 150,000 distinct CDR3 sequences, roughly 93% appearing once. The CD8+ and CD4+ T cells were isolated magnetically using a negative isolation approach, whereas the TEMRA cells were enriched by FACS. Germline V gene data show CDR1 as SGHDN and CDR2 as FVKESK. V was cut by 0 bases and J by 2 bases, with 4 bases left in between. The CDR3 runs to 13 residues.

This TCR was sampled from a human donor with multiple sclerosis. The chain links TRBV14 to TRBJ2-5; D remains unclear. The specimen sequenced was CD4+ T cells from PBMCs. The CDR3 bases are TGTGCCAGCAGCCAAGAAAGGCAAGAGACCCAGTACTTC. It is translated as CASSQERQETQYF.